This TCR beta chain came from a study of a mutant IDH1 vaccine in newly diagnosed glioma (dated by TCRdb to the early 2020s). Regarding the complete study: The 30 to 40 treated patients were 62.5% male and roughly 40% female, with a mean age of roughly 40 years. Before enrollment, patients had received standard therapy of radiotherapy alone, temozolomide alone, or radiochemotherapy with temozolomide; most received the combination. Six visits were used for peripheral blood collection: V03 (baseline), V05, V07, V10, V12 and V13. For exploratory analyses, longitudinal TCRB deep sequencing was carried out in around 26 treated patients wherever samples were available. The investigation overall reported the following: Changes in the top peripheral T cell clonotypes picked up by TCRB sequencing did not appear to be linked to pseudoprogression. Availability determined which PBMC samples were chosen for TCRB deep sequencing. Immune responses induced by the vaccine were seen in approximately 93% of patients across multiple MHC alleles. The authors noted that analyses of patient blood samples could not be reproduced because of sample limitations.

For this clone: Its antigen is not yet known. No qualities accompany the bases; no much larger clone lies one base away.

V lost 4 bases and J lost 0 bases; the stretch between them is 4 bases long. From the cysteine up to the phenylalanine, the CDR3 has a length of 14 residues. Of all the DNA, just the CDR3 is kept, 42 bases in frame from base 1. According to the germline V gene, CDR1 reads MGHDK and CDR2 reads SYGVNS. Library construction relied on the immunoSEQ multiplex PCR assay. The hsTCRB Kit was used according to the manufacturer's protocol to amplify rearranged TCR beta chain sequences. TCRB libraries were sequenced on an Illumina MiSeq. Turning to the authors' computational methods: Demultiplexing, trimming and gene mapping were performed with the kit vendor's proprietary platform. The source is immuneACCESS, and TCRdb retained only in-frame sequences with V and J called. Part of the clones is not carried over; for the studies checked, unresolved V genes explain less than half of this, and the remainder is unexplained. Clone size and the V and J calls come from that table; the DNA yielded D and trimming. For this sample there are 65,000 to 70,000 clones; 83% appear just once. The biggest ten clones account for approximately 4.5% of the sample.

This sample's time point label indicates: baseline, week 1 (first vaccination visit). The treatment or condition label here, explained by the study, means: pre-vaccination baseline after standard-of-care therapy. Donors had newly diagnosed WHO grade 3 or 4 IDH1-mutant astrocytomas with loss of nuclear ATRX. The samples were drawn from NOA16, a multicentre, single-arm, open-label phase I trial in Germany that tested a mutant IDH1 peptide vaccine in humans for the first time. Visit V03 blood draws served as the baseline sample for immunogenicity testing. The DNeasy Blood and Tissue Kit was used to extract genomic DNA from EDTA blood for TCRB sequencing.

The TCR originated in a woman younger than 30 with glioma. Some clones in this sample may be carry-over from other donors' samples. Sample: peripheral blood mononuclear cells (PBMCs), taken from a glioma patient treated with radiotherapy, temozolomide or both. Recombination linked TRBV25-1 to TRBJ2-6; the D gene is unclear. The DNA sequence follows: TGTGCCAGCAGTGGAAGCTCTGGGGCCAACGTCCTGACTTTC. Translated, it gives CASSGSSGANVLTF.